What follows are 5 T cell receptor beta chains derived from one specimen sequenced in a study of control samples from healthy donors and cancer patients. Sequencing was performed with immunoSEQ multiplex PCR; in TCRdb, only in-frame clones are kept and a portion is missing. The repertoire consists of roughly 100,000 clones, with just under 95% occurring once and the leading ten covering around 2.8%. The sample consisted of blood. All receptors derive from a human donor in good health. The donor label of this sample is uncertain.

This clone was detected only once. CDR3 bases: TGTGCCAGTCTGAGGGGAAACACCGGGGAGCTGTTTTTT. Its translation: CASLRGNTGELFF. The chain employs TRBV25-1 and TRBJ2-2, with D perhaps being TRBD1 or TRBD2 (5 bases each). This CDR3 contains 13 residues. V lost 9 bases and J 2 bases, leaving 10 bases between the germline ends. Germline lookup yields CDR1 MGHDK and CDR2 SYGVNS.

J is TRBJ1-2 and V is TRBV20-1; TRBD1 is a possible D gene (5 bases). The germline CDR1 and CDR2 sequences are DFQATT and SNEGSKA (reference sequence). V was pared by 6 bases and J by 8 bases, with 13 bases between. This CDR3 has 11 amino acids. CDR3 in amino acids: CSATGTQGYTF. The CDR3 DNA sequence: TGCAGTGCCACCGGGACCCAAGGCTACACCTTC.

The chain is built from TRBV5-1 and TRBJ2-5, with D tentatively TRBD1 or TRBD2 (5 bases each). Deletions cut 0 bases from V and 4 bases from J, with 13 bases between. CDR3 length equals 15 residues. Per germline, CDR1 SGHRS and CDR2 YFSETQ. The CDR3 reads CASSLDLVGAETQYF. The CDR3 DNA is TGCGCCAGCAGCTTGGATTTAGTCGGGGCAGAGACCCAGTACTTC.

The chain recombines TRBV3-1 (or the pseudogene TRBV3-2) with TRBJ2-5, with D possibly being TRBD1 or TRBD2 (7 bases each). The V gene lost 1 base and the J gene lost 3 bases, with 9 bases spanning the gap. The CDR3 totals 14 residues. The germline CDR1 and CDR2 sequences are LGHDT and YNNKEL (reference sequence). CDR3 DNA: TGTGCCAGCAGCCAAGCAGGGGGGGAAGAGACCCAGTACTTC. Protein: CASSQAGGEETQYF.

The rearrangement links TRBV7-3 to TRBJ1-5; D not resolved. The CDR3 is 13 amino acids. Trimming took 5 bases from V and 0 from J, leaving 5 bases between them. Germline V CDR1 and CDR2: SGHTA, FQGTGA. In DNA, the CDR3 is TGTGCCAGCAGCATGTATAGCAATCAGCCCCAGCATTTT. Translation: CASSMYSNQPQHF.